The clone carrying this TCR beta chain was observed once. The data originate from a study of blood T cell repertoires in COVID-19. Study overall: Nucleic acid was either cDNA or gDNA, and it came from T cells, B-cell-depleted T cells, or PBMCs.

Profiled with immunoSEQ multiplex PCR; TCRdb holds only in-frame clones, not every one. The repertoire consists of 70,000 to 85,000 clones, with roughly 86% occurring once and the leading ten covering roughly 1.9%. This CDR3 comprises 16 residues. Germline lookup yields CDR1 LGHDT and CDR2 YNNKEL (reference sequence). V lost 1 base and J lost 6, with 18 bases in between. Sample: peripheral blood. This chain uses TRBV3-1 (or the pseudogene TRBV3-2) with TRBJ1-2; no clear D gene. The sequence derives from a woman in her sixties with acute or convalescent COVID-19. In nucleotides, the CDR3 is TGTGCCAGCAGCCAAGCGAAACACCGGGGAGGTCATGGCTACACCTTC. This encodes CASSQAKHRGGHGYTF.